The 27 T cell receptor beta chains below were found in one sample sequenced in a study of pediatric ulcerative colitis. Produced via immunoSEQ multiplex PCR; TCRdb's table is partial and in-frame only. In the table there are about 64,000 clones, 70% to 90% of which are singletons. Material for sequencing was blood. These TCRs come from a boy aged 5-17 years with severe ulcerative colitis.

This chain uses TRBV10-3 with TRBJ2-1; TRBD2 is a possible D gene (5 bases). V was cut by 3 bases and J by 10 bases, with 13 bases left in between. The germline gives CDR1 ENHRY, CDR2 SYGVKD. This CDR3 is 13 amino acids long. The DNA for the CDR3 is TGTGCCATCAGTGATATGGGAGAAAGGGAGCAGTTCTTC. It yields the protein CAISDMGEREQFF.

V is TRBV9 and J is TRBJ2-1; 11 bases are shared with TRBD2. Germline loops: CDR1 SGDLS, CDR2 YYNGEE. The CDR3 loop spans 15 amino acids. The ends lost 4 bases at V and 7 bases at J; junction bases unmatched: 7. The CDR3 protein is CASSMTSGIVNEQFF. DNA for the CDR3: TGTGCCAGCAGCATGACTAGCGGGATAGTTAATGAGCAGTTCTTC.

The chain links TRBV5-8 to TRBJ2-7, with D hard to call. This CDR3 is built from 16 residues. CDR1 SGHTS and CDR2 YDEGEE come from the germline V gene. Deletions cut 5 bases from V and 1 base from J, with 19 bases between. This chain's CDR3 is CASSTQLRSRSYEQYF. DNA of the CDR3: TGTGCCAGCAGTACCCAGCTTCGGAGTAGGTCCTACGAGCAGTACTTC.

The CDR3 region is CASWGLAGEYNEQFF. For the CDR3, the DNA is TGTGCCAGCTGGGGACTAGCGGGAGAGTACAATGAGCAGTTCTTC. The rearrangement uses TRBV6-5 and TRBJ2-1, with 14 bases identical to TRBD2. This CDR3 has 15 residues. V lost 8 bases, J lost 4 bases, and 4 bases stayed unmatched. Germline CDR1 reads MNHEY; CDR2 reads SVGAGI.

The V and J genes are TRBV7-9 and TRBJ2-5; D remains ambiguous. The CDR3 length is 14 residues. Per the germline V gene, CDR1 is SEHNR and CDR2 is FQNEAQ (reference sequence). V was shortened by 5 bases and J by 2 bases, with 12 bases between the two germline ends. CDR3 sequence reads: CASSPQNLQETQYF. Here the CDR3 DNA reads TGTGCCAGCAGCCCCCAGAACTTACAAGAGACCCAGTACTTC. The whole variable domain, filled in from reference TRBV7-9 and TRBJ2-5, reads DTGVSQNPRHKITKRGQNVTFRCDPISEHNRLYWYRQTLGQGPEFLTYFQNEAQLEKSRLLSDRFSAERPKGSFSTLEIQRTEQGDSAMYLCASSPQNLQETQYFGPGTRLLVL.

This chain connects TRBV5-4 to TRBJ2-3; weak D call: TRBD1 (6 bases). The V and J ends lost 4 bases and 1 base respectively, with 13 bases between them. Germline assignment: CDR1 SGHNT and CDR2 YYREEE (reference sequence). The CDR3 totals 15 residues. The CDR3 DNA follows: TGTGCCAGCAGCCGGACAGCTTCCCGCACAGATACGCAGTATTTT. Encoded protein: CASSRTASRTDTQYF.

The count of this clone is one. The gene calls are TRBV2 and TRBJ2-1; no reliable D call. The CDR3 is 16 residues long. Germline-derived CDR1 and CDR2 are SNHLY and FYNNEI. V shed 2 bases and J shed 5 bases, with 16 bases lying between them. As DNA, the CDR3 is TGTGCCAGCAGTGAAACGGGTTTGCGGATGAACAATGAGCAGTTCTTC. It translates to CASSETGLRMNNEQFF.

The CDR3 region is CASSPGQGIQPQHF. The CDR3, as DNA: TGTGCCAGCAGTCCGGGACAGGGGATCCAGCCCCAGCATTTT. The J gene is TRBJ1-5, the V gene TRBV2; 10 nucleotides align to TRBD1. The CDR3 extends over 14 amino acids. Germline V gene lookup returns CDR1 SNHLY and CDR2 FYNNEI. The J segment lost 7 bases and the V segment lost 5 bases, leaving 5 bases of the junction unmatched.

CDR3 DNA: TGCGCCAGCAGTGACCAATCAGGTCCTCAGGCCCAGTACTTC. Residues: CASSDQSGPQAQYF. The V gene is TRBV10-1, the J gene TRBJ2-5; D is uncertain. Germline V gives CDR1 WNHNN, CDR2 SYGVQD (reference sequence). The V gene lost 3 bases and the J gene lost 9 bases, with 17 bases spanning the gap. This CDR3 region has 14 residues.

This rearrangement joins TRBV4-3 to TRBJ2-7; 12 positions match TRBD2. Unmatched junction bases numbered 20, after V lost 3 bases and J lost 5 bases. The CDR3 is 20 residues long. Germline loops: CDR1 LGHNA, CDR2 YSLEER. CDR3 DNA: TGCGCCAGCAGCCAGGCGACAGGGCGGCTAGCGGGAGGGCGGCTTCACGAGCAGTACTTC. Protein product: CASSQATGRLAGGRLHEQYF.

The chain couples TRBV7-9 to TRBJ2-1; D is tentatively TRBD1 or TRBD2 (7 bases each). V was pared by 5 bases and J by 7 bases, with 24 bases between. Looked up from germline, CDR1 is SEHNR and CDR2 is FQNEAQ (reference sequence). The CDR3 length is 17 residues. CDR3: CASSTFSGAGGENEQFF. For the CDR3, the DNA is TGTGCCAGCAGCACTTTTAGTGGCGCAGGGGGGGAGAATGAGCAGTTCTTC.

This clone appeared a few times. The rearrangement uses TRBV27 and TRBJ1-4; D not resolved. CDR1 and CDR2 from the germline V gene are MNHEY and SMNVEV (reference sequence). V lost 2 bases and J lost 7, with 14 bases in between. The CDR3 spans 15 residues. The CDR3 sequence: CASSLQAALREKLFF. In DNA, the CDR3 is TGTGCCAGCAGTTTACAGGCCGCTCTGCGTGAAAAACTGTTTTTT. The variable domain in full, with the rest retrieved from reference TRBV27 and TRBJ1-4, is EAQVTQNPRYLITVTGKKLTVTCSQNMNHEYMSWYRQDPGLGLRQIYYSMNVEVTDKGDVPEGYKVSRKEKRNFPLILESPSPNQTSLYFCASSLQAALREKLFFGSGTQLSVL.

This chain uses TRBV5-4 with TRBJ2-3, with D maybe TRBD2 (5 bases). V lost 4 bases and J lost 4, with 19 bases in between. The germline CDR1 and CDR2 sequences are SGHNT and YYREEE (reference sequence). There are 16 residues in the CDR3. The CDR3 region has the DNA TGTGCCAGCAGCCGGGAAGGGCTAGAAACCCCAGATACGCAGTATTTT. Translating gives CASSREGLETPDTQYF.

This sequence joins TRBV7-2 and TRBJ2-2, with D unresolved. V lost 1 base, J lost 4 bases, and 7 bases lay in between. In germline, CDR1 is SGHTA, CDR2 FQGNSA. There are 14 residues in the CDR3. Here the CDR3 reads CASSLVSFTGELFF. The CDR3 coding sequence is TGTGCCAGCAGCTTAGTTTCTTTCACCGGGGAGCTGTTTTTT.

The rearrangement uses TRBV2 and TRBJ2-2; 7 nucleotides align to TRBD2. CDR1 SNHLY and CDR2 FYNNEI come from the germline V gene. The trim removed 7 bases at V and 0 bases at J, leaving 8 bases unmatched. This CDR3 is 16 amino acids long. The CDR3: CASTLRERTNTGELFF. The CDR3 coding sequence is TGTGCCAGCACCTTGCGGGAGCGAACGAACACCGGGGAGCTGTTTTTT.

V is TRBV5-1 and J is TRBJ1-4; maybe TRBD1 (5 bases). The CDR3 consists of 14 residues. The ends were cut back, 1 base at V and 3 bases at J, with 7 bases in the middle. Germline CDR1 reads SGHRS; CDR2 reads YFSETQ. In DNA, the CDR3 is TGCGCCAGCAGCTTGACAGGATCTAATGAAAAACTGTTTTTT. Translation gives CASSLTGSNEKLFF. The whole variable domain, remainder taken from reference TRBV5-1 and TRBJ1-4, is KAGVTQTPRYLIKTRGQQVTLSCSPISGHRSVSWYQQTPGQGLQFLFEYFSETQRNKGNFPGRFSGRQFSNSRSEMNVSTLELGDSALYLCASSLTGSNEKLFFGSGTQLSVL.

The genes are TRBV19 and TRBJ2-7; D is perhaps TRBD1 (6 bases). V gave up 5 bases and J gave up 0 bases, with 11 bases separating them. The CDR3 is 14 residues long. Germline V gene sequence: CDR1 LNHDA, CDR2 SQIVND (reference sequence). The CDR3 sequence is CASSAQGNSYEQYF. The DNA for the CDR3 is TGTGCCAGTAGTGCCCAGGGGAACTCCTACGAGCAGTACTTC.

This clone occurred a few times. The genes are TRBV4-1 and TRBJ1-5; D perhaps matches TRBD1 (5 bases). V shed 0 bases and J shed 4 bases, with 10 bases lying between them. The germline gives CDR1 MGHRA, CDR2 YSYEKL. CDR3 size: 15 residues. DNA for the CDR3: TGCGCCAGCAGCCAAGATATGGGGGAGAATCAGCCCCAGCATTTT. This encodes CASSQDMGENQPQHF.

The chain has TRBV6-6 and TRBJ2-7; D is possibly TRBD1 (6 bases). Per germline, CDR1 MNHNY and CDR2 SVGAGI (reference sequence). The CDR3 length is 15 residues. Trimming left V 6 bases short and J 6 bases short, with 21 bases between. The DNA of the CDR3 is TGTGCCAGCAGGTCGTTTGCCACAGGGATCGTCGAGCAGTACTTC. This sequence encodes CASRSFATGIVEQYF.

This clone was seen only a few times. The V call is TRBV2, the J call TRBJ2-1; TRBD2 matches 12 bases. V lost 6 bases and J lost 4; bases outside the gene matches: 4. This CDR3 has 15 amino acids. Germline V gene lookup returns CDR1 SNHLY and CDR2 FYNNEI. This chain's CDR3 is CASSLGLAGYNEQFF. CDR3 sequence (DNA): TGTGCCAGCAGCCTCGGACTAGCGGGGTACAATGAGCAGTTCTTC.

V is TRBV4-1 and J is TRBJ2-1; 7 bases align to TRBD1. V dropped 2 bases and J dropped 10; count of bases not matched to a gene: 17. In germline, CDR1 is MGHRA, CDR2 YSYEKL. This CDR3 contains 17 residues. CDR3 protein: CASSQKFAGQEVREQFF. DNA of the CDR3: TGCGCCAGCAGCCAAAAGTTCGCCGGACAGGAGGTAAGGGAGCAGTTCTTC.

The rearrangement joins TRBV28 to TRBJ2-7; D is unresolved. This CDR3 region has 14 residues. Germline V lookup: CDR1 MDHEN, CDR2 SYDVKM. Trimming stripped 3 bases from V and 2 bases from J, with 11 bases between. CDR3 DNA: TGTGCCAGCAGTTTGCACAGTGGGACCTACGAGCAGTACTTC. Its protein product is CASSLHSGTYEQYF.

CDR3 amino acids: CASRTSGTYEQYF. CDR3 DNA: TGTGCCAGCAGGACTAGCGGGACCTACGAGCAGTACTTC. This chain links TRBV11-3 with TRBJ2-7; 11 bases agree with TRBD2. The germline V gene has CDR1 SGHNT and CDR2 YENEEA. Trimming took 6 bases from V and 2 from J; bases not matched to a gene: 0. This CDR3 is 13 amino acids long.

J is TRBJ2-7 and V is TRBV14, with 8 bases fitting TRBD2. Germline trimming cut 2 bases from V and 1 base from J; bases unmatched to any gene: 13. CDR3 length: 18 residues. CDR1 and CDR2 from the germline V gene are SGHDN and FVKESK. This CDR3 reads CASSQPRGGTRGSYEQYF. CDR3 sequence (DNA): TGTGCCAGCAGCCAACCGAGAGGCGGGACTAGGGGATCCTACGAGCAGTACTTC.

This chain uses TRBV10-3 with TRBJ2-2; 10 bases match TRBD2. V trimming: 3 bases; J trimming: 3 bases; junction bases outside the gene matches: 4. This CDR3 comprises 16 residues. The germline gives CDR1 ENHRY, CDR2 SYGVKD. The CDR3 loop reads CAISEGLAEYTGELFF. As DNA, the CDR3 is TGTGCCATCAGTGAAGGACTAGCGGAATACACCGGGGAGCTGTTTTTT.

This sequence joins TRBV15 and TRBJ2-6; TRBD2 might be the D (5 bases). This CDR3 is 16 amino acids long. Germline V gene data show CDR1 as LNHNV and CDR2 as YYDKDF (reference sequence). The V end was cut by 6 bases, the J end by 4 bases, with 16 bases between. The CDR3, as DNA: TGTGCCACCAGGGGGTCGAGGGTGAGCGGGGCCAACGTCCTGACTTTC. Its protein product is CATRGSRVSGANVLTF. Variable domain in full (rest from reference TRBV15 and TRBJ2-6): DAMVIQNPRYQVTQFGKPVTLSCSQTLNHNVMYWYQQKSSQAPKLLFHYYDKDFNNEADTPDNFQSRRPNTSFCFLDIRSPGLGDTAMYLCATRGSRVSGANVLTFGAGSRLTVL.

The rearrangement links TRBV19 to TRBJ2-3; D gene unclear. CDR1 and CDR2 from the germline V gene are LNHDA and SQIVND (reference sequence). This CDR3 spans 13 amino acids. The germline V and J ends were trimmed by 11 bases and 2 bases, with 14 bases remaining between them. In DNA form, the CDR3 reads TGTGCCGCGTCTGTGTCCCACACAGATACGCAGTATTTT. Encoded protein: CAASVSHTDTQYF.